The rows below give T cell receptor beta chains drawn from one sample of a study of vaccination effects on CD4 cells after COVID-19. Their specific antigens are unknown. Sequencing was performed with immunoSEQ multiplex PCR; in TCRdb, only in-frame clones are kept and a portion is missing. The table records fewer than 30,000 clones, around 80% of them present only once. The starting material was CD4+ T cells from PBMCs cultured with SARS-CoV-2 spike peptides, obtained before COVID-19 vaccination. The receptors derive from a human donor who received a COVID-19 vaccine. CDR3s include the opening cysteine and the closing phenylalanine or tryptophan. The D gene is left open where the match is weak. A row's size may be missing; if present it is once, few, many or a size class.

D gene	clone size	J gene	V gene	CDR3 DNA	CDR3 protein
.	.	TRBJ1-5	TRBV28	TGTGCCAGCAGTTCACGACAGGACTATAGCAATCAGCCCCAGCATTTT	CASSSRQDYSNQPQHF
TRBD2	.	TRBJ2-7	TRBV5-1	TGCGCCAGCAGCACGAAAGGGACTAGCGGGATTGCGGCCTACGAGCAGTACTTC	CASSTKGTSGIAAYEQYF
TRBD2	.	TRBJ2-1	TRBV5-1	TGCGCCAGCAGCTTAGCGGGAGTCTACAATGAGCAGTTCTTC	CASSLAGVYNEQFF
.	.	TRBJ2-1	TRBV4-3	TGCGCCAGCAGCCAAGGTGGTCAGAATTACAATGAGCAGTTCTTC	CASSQGGQNYNEQFF
.	.	TRBJ1-1	TRBV7-6	TGTGCCAGCAGCTTAGCGACGGGGGGCCGGACTGAAGCTTTCTTT	CASSLATGGRTEAFF
TRBD2	.	TRBJ2-5	TRBV5-4	TGTGCCAGCAGCTTGGCTAGCGGGAGAAGGGGAGAGACCCAGTACTTC	CASSLASGRRGETQYF
TRBD1	.	TRBJ2-7	TRBV6-5	TGTGCCACCCCGGACAGGTCCTACGAGCAGTACTTC	CATPDRSYEQYF
TRBD2	.	TRBJ2-7	TRBV6-1	TGTGCCAGCAGTGTTCGAGGGACGACTAGCGGGGGATACGAGCAGTACTTC	CASSVRGTTSGGYEQYF
.	.	TRBJ1-1	TRBV28	TGTGCCAGCAGGGAATTGAGTAACACTGAAGCTTTCTTT	CASRELSNTEAFF
.	once	TRBJ1-5	TRBV15	TGTGCCACCAGCAGGACCGAGTCTCAGCCCCAGCATTTT	CATSRTESQPQHF
.	.	TRBJ2-1	TRBV11-2	TGTGCCAGCAGCTTAGGCCCGACCCACACCTACAATGAGCAGTTCTTC	CASSLGPTHTYNEQFF
.	few	TRBJ1-1	TRBV2	TGTGCCACCACCGATCAGGGGCTGAACACTGAAGCTTTCTTT	CATTDQGLNTEAFF
.	.	TRBJ1-2	TRBV27	TGTGCCAGCAGTTTAGGGCCGAACTATGGCTACACCTTC	CASSLGPNYGYTF
.	.	TRBJ2-2	TRBV11-2	TGTGCCAGCAGCCGTGATCCCTCACTAGCGAACACCGGGGAGCTGTTTTTT	CASSRDPSLANTGELFF
.	few	TRBJ1-2	TRBV4-2	TGTGCCAGCAGCCAATCCACAGCGGGGACGAACTATGGCTACACCTTC	CASSQSTAGTNYGYTF
TRBD1	.	TRBJ2-5	TRBV5-1	TGCGCCAGCAGCTTGGCTACAGGGGGCTTGGGGGAGACCCAGTACTTC	CASSLATGGLGETQYF
TRBD1	.	TRBJ2-3	TRBV7-9	TGTGCCAGCAGCGAAGCAGGGACAGGCAGCACAGATACGCAGTATTTT	CASSEAGTGSTDTQYF
.	.	TRBJ1-1	TRBV7-3	TGTGCCAGCAGCTTAAGTGGGGACGGGAACACTGAAGCTTTCTTT	CASSLSGDGNTEAFF
TRBD1	.	TRBJ2-2	TRBV30	TGTGCCTGGAGGGGACAGGGATTCGGCGGGGAGCTGTTTTTT	CAWRGQGFGGELFF
.	.	TRBJ1-1	TRBV30	TGTGCCTGGAGTAGGGGACCCGTACCAATGAACACTGAAGCTTTCTTT	CAWSRGPVPMNTEAFF
.	.	TRBJ2-3	TRBV11-3	TGTGCCAGCAGCTTAGCGGCGAGTGGCGGTACAGATACGCAGTATTTT	CASSLAASGGTDTQYF
.	.	TRBJ2-3	TRBV3-1/TRBV3-2	TGTGCCAGCAGCCAAAGAGCCAACACAGATACGCAGTATTTT	CASSQRANTDTQYF
.	few	TRBJ1-5	TRBV18	TGTGCCAGCTCACCACGGGCCGAGAATCAGCCCCAGCATTTT	CASSPRAENQPQHF
TRBD2	.	TRBJ2-5	TRBV9	TGTGCCAGCAGCGATCCTAGCGGGAGGGCCTCAGAGACCCAGTACTTC	CASSDPSGRASETQYF
TRBD1	.	TRBJ1-1	TRBV2	TGTGCCAGCAGTGAAGGGACAGGGGGCGAAGCTTTCTTT	CASSEGTGGEAFF
.	.	TRBJ2-5	TRBV29-1	TGCAGCGTAGAGATCGAGACCCAGTACTTC	CSVEIETQYF
.	.	TRBJ1-2	TRBV30	TGTGCCTGGAGTGTAGGCCGGGGATATGGCTACACCTTC	CAWSVGRGYGYTF
.	once	TRBJ2-1	TRBV30	TGTGCCTGGGAACAGAAAAATGAGCAGTTCTTC	CAWEQKNEQFF
TRBD1	.	TRBJ2-1	TRBV28	TGTGCCAGCAGTCCATACGCCGGGACAGGGTTCAATGAGCAGTTCTTC	CASSPYAGTGFNEQFF
TRBD1	few	TRBJ1-1	TRBV5-4	TGTGCCAGCAGCTGGCCGGGACAGGGGAGCACTGAAGCTTTCTTT	CASSWPGQGSTEAFF
TRBD2	.	TRBJ2-1	TRBV11-3	TGTGCCAGCAGCTCCCGGACTAGCGGTCCCAATGAGCAGTTCTTC	CASSSRTSGPNEQFF
TRBD1	medium-sized	TRBJ1-2	TRBV30	TGTGCCTGGAAGGGACAGAATAACTATGGCTACACCTTC	CAWKGQNNYGYTF
TRBD1	.	TRBJ2-3	TRBV11-3	TGTGCCAGCAGCCTTGGGACAGGGTCCGGAACAGATACGCAGTATTTT	CASSLGTGSGTDTQYF
.	.	TRBJ2-1	TRBV7-2	TGTGCCAGCAGCTTAGCTTATGAGCAGTTCTTC	CASSLAYEQFF
.	few	TRBJ1-2	TRBV30	TGTGCCTGGAGTGTATCCGCCGGCTACACCTTC	CAWSVSAGYTF
.	.	TRBJ1-2	TRBV19	TGTGCCAGTAGTAAGGTTTCCAAGTCCAACTATGGCTACACCTTC	CASSKVSKSNYGYTF
TRBD1	.	TRBJ2-3	TRBV20-1	TGCAGTGCTACTGAGTGGGACAGGGGGTTGGGAACGCAGTATTTT	CSATEWDRGLGTQYF
TRBD1	.	TRBJ2-2	TRBV30	TGTGCCTGGAGTAGACAGGGGCGAGAGAACACCGGGGAGCTGTTTTTT	CAWSRQGRENTGELFF
.	.	TRBJ2-1	TRBV6-5	TGTGCCAGCAGTTCGGCGGGCTCCTACAATGAGCAGTTCTTC	CASSSAGSYNEQFF
.	.	TRBJ2-7	TRBV5-1	TGCGCCAGCAGCTTGAGCCCTAAATACGAGCAGTACTTC	CASSLSPKYEQYF
.	once	TRBJ1-1	TRBV7-9	TGTGCCAGCAGCTTAGCAGGGAACACTGAAGCTTTCTTT	CASSLAGNTEAFF
.	.	TRBJ2-7	TRBV5-1	TGCGCCAGCAGCTTGGATCAGGGTTTGGTCTACGAGCAGTACTTC	CASSLDQGLVYEQYF
TRBD1	few	TRBJ1-1	TRBV4-2	TGTGCCAGCAGCCTAGGGACAGGGGTCGCGAACACTGAAGCTTTCTTT	CASSLGTGVANTEAFF
.	.	TRBJ1-6	TRBV10-1	TGCGCCAGCAGAGAAGAGAATTCACCCCTCCACTTT	CASREENSPLHF
.	.	TRBJ1-4	TRBV2	TGTGCCAGCAGAGTTGGTGGGTCCACTAATGAAAAACTGTTTTTT	CASRVGGSTNEKLFF
TRBD1	once	TRBJ1-1	TRBV7-6	TGTGCCAGCAGCGCAAGACAGGGGGCTTGGAACACTGAAGCTTTCTTT	CASSARQGAWNTEAFF
TRBD2	.	TRBJ2-1	TRBV5-1	TGCGCCAGCAGCTTCACTAGCGGGAACCTTTACAATGAGCAGTTCTTC	CASSFTSGNLYNEQFF
.	.	TRBJ2-7	TRBV5-1	TGCGCCAGCAGCTTGGAGGTTGGCGGCTACGAGCAGTACTTC	CASSLEVGGYEQYF
.	.	TRBJ1-2	TRBV30	TGTGCCTGGAGCAGGGATGGCTACACCTTC	CAWSRDGYTF
.	once	TRBJ2-4	TRBV5-1	TGCGCCAGCAGCTTGGGCCAGCGGATAGCAGCAGCCAAAAACATTCAGTACTTC	CASSLGQRIAAAKNIQYF
TRBD1	.	TRBJ1-2	TRBV29-1	TGCAGCGGGACACACCTGGGACAGGGGGCGAACTATGGCTACACCTTC	CSGTHLGQGANYGYTF
TRBD1	few	TRBJ1-5	TRBV28	TGTGCCAGCAGTTTAGGTTCCTGGACTTCTGACAGGGGGGAGGATAGCAATCAGCCCCAGCATTTT	CASSLGSWTSDRGEDSNQPQHF
.	.	TRBJ1-2	TRBV6-6	TGTGCCAGCAGTTATAGCCAGGGAGAGTTCTATGGCTACACCTTC	CASSYSQGEFYGYTF
TRBD1	.	TRBJ1-6	TRBV7-6	TGTGCCAGCAGCTTAGCGCGGAGGGGGCTGGGTAGATCCTATAATTCACCCCTCCACTTT	CASSLARRGLGRSYNSPLHF
.	few	TRBJ1-2	TRBV6-5	TGTGCCAGCAGTTACTCTCCGCTCAACTATGGCTACACCTTC	CASSYSPLNYGYTF
TRBD2	.	TRBJ2-2	TRBV4-2	TGTGCCAGCAGCCAAGCGGGCCTAGCGGTAGAGGGCCCGAACACCGGGGAGCTGTTTTTT	CASSQAGLAVEGPNTGELFF
.	few	TRBJ2-2	TRBV5-4	TGTGCCAGCAGCTCGCAGGGGCCTAACCTGAACACCGGGGAGCTGTTTTTT	CASSSQGPNLNTGELFF